The 27 T cell receptor beta chains given below trace back to one sample, sequenced in a study of T cell repertoires in cytomegalovirus infection. TCRdb reprocessed the reads via MiXCR and lists one record per CDR3 protein. Of some 97,000 distinct CDR3 sequences listed, more than 20% were seen once; the top ten hold about two fifths. Sequenced material: CD8+ T cells from PBMCs. Source of these receptors: a human donor in good health (CMV status not recorded). Some clones in this sample may be carry-over from other donors' samples.

In this sample, this clonotype turned up many times. This chain links TRBV7-2 with TRBJ2-1; D gene unclear. V lost 3 bases, J lost 0 bases, and 3 bases lay in between. The CDR3 consists of 13 residues. Germline V gene lookup returns CDR1 SGHTA and CDR2 FQGNSA. DNA for the CDR3: TGTGCCAGCAGCTTGAGCTCCTACAATGAGCAGTTCTTC. It translates to CASSLSSYNEQFF. The full variable domain, with the rest looked up from reference TRBV7-2 and TRBJ2-1, is GAGVSQSPSNKVTEKGKDVELRCDPISGHTALYWYRQSLGQGLEFLIYFQGNSAPDKSGLPSDRFSAERTGGSVSTLTIQRTQQEDSAVYLCASSLSSYNEQFFGPGTRLTVL.

In this sample, this clonotype turned up a few times. J is TRBJ1-1 and V is TRBV6-5; D uncertain. Germline V CDR1 and CDR2: MNHEY, SVGAGI. Between the trimmed V and J ends, which lost 5 bases and 2 bases, there was a span of 6 bases. The CDR3 has 12 amino acids. CDR3 bases: TGTGCCAGCAGTCCGGACAACACTGAAGCTTTCTTT. Protein: CASSPDNTEAFF.

This clonotype showed up many times. This chain uses TRBV12-3 or TRBV12-4 with TRBJ1-5; possible D gene TRBD1, 5 bases. The CDR3 is 14 residues long. V lost 5 bases and J lost 4, with 12 bases in between. Written as DNA, the CDR3 is TGTGCCAGCAGTCTCGGGACTGCTAATCAGCCCCAGCATTTT. It specifies CASSLGTANQPQHF.

Only a few counts were recorded for this clonotype. CDR3 in amino acids: CASSLADRGPYNEQFF. In DNA, the CDR3 is TGCGCCAGCAGCTTGGCCGACAGGGGGCCCTACAATGAGCAGTTCTTC. The chain has TRBV5-1 and TRBJ2-1; 10 positions match TRBD1. The CDR3 contains 16 residues. Germline V gives CDR1 SGHRS, CDR2 YFSETQ. J lost 2 bases, V lost 0 bases, and 2 bases had no gene match.

In this sample, this clonotype turned up many times. V and J are TRBV19 and TRBJ1-5; D is uncertain. CDR3 length: 19 residues. The germline V gene has CDR1 LNHDA and CDR2 SQIVND (reference sequence). V gave up 8 bases and J gave up 6 bases, with 32 bases separating them. CDR3 in amino acids: CASLGSPGMGPREAQPQHF. The CDR3 region has the DNA TGTGCCAGTCTGGGGTCCCCGGGGATGGGCCCAAGAGAGGCTCAGCCCCAGCATTTT.

The chain is built from TRBV6-1 and TRBJ1-5; tentative D call: TRBD1 (6 bases). This CDR3 is 14 amino acids long. The V end was cut by 6 bases, the J end by 3 bases, with 12 bases between. Germline CDR1 MNHNS, CDR2 SASEGT. The CDR3 DNA is TGTGCCAGCAGCCGGACAGCCCACAATCAGCCCCAGCATTTT. It translates to CASSRTAHNQPQHF.

The sample holds many counts of this clonotype. The rearrangement uses TRBV7-9 and TRBJ2-6, with a possible D match to TRBD1 (6 bases). V lost 3 bases to trimming and J lost 0 bases, with 12 bases between them. CDR3 length: 17 residues. The germline V gene has CDR1 SEHNR and CDR2 FQNEAQ (reference sequence). The CDR3 coding sequence is TGTGCCAGCAGCTTCCGGGACACATACTCTGGGGCCAACGTCCTGACTTTC. Residues: CASSFRDTYSGANVLTF.

J is TRBJ1-5 and V is TRBV2; D gene unclear. The CDR3 is 17 residues long. Germline-derived CDR1 and CDR2 are SNHLY and FYNNEI. Trimming removed 1 base at V and 3 bases at J, with 16 bases between. The CDR3 sequence is CASSEGPGPQNNQPQHF. The CDR3 DNA sequence: TGTGCCAGCAGTGAAGGCCCGGGCCCCCAGAACAATCAGCCCCAGCATTTT.

This clonotype occurred many times. This chain uses TRBV7-2 with TRBJ2-5; 7 positions agree with TRBD2. Unmatched junction bases numbered 10, after V lost 5 bases and J lost 1 base. The CDR3 covers 16 residues. Germline CDR1 and CDR2: SGHTA and FQGNSA. The CDR3 coding sequence is TGTGCCAGCAGCCCGCGCCGGGGGGAACGCCAAGAGACCCAGTACTTC. Its protein is CASSPRRGERQETQYF.

This clonotype was counted between two and nine times. The rearrangement joins TRBV7-6 to TRBJ2-2; TRBD1 is a possible D gene (6 bases). Trimming removed 5 bases from V and 7 bases from J, with 11 bases in between. This CDR3 spans 13 amino acids. The germline CDR1 and CDR2 sequences are SGHVS and FNYEAQ. The CDR3 is CASSPTGIGELFF. CDR3 nucleotides: TGTGCCAGCAGCCCAACAGGGATCGGGGAGCTGTTTTTT.

The genes are TRBV3-1 and TRBJ2-7; D is ambiguous. V lost 11 bases and J lost 0, with 11 bases in between. Germline CDR1 is LGHDT and CDR2 is YNNKEL (reference sequence). This CDR3 comprises 12 residues. CDR3 loop: CAVELSSYEQYF. The CDR3 nucleotides are TGTGCCGTAGAATTGAGCTCCTACGAGCAGTACTTC.

This clonotype showed up many times. This chain connects TRBV7-9 to TRBJ2-5; 8 positions agree with TRBD1. V dropped 3 bases and J dropped 2; count of bases not matched to a gene: 2. This CDR3 is 14 amino acids long. The germline CDR1 and CDR2 sequences are SEHNR and FQNEAQ (reference sequence). The CDR3 reads CASSFRDRQETQYF. DNA of the CDR3: TGTGCCAGCAGCTTCCGGGACAGGCAAGAGACCCAGTACTTC.

This clonotype was seen just once. The chain is built from TRBV3-1 and TRBJ2-6, with 7 bases aligning to TRBD1. This CDR3 is built from 19 residues. J was trimmed by 2 bases and V by 0 bases; bases with no gene match: 10. CDR1 and CDR2 (germline): LGHDT, YNNKEL (reference sequence). The CDR3 is CASSQDLQGLLPGANVLTF. In nucleotides, the CDR3 is TGTGCCAGCAGCCAAGATCTACAGGGGCTACTACCTGGGGCCAACGTCCTGACTTTC.

This clonotype appeared a few times. This chain joins TRBV6-2 or TRBV6-3 and TRBJ2-1; D perhaps matches TRBD1 (5 bases). CDR1 and CDR2 from the germline V gene are MNHEY and SVGEGT. This CDR3 comprises 14 residues. Trimming pared 6 bases from V and 6 bases from J, leaving 15 bases between. The CDR3 DNA reads as TGTGCCAGCAGCCCCGACAGAGAGGTCAATGAGCAGTTCTTC. It specifies CASSPDREVNEQFF.

This chain connects TRBV28 to TRBJ1-5; D is uncertain. Trimming shortened V by 5 bases and J by 8 bases, and 19 bases separated the two germline ends. The CDR3 extends over 15 amino acids. Germline lookup yields CDR1 MDHEN and CDR2 SYDVKM. The CDR3 DNA is TGTGCCAGCAGTGTAGGCGCCCCCGGGAGGGAGCCCCAGCATTTT. As protein: CASSVGAPGREPQHF.

The genes are TRBV9 and TRBJ2-3; TRBD2 matches 11 bases. Trimming removed 3 bases from V and 3 bases from J; junction bases left unmatched: 12. Germline assignment: CDR1 SGDLS and CDR2 YYNGEE. The CDR3 loop spans 18 amino acids. The CDR3 DNA reads TGTGCCAGCAGCGACGATGGGCTAGCGGGGGGACAGACAGATACGCAGTATTTT. Protein product: CASSDDGLAGGQTDTQYF.

By share of the sample, this clonotype is medium-sized. The V and J genes are TRBV20-1 and TRBJ2-7; no reliable D call. Germline V gene lookup returns CDR1 DFQATT and CDR2 SNEGSKA (reference sequence). V dropped 0 bases and J dropped 0 bases, with 12 bases sitting between them. This CDR3 spans 15 amino acids. Written as DNA, the CDR3 is TGCAGTGCTAGAGATCTGAGGAAGAGCTCCTACGAGCAGTACTTC. Residues: CSARDLRKSSYEQYF.

This clonotype was counted a few times. The chain has TRBV20-1 and TRBJ1-2; D is ambiguous. The CDR3 has 15 residues. Germline V gives CDR1 DFQATT, CDR2 SNEGSKA (reference sequence). Trimming removed 0 bases at V and 0 bases at J, with 11 bases between. The CDR3 coding sequence is TGCAGTGCTAGAGATGGCAGAAGACCTAACTATGGCTACACCTTC. Translated: CSARDGRRPNYGYTF.

The table lists this clonotype with a few counts. The rearrangement links TRBV10-2 to TRBJ2-7; 9 nucleotides align to TRBD1. Losses at the gene ends were 2 bases for V and 7 bases for J; bases not matched to a gene: 6. Germline V gene data show CDR1 as WSHSY and CDR2 as SAAADI. This CDR3 is 14 amino acids long. The CDR3 DNA is TGCGCCAGCAGTGAGGAACAGGGGGCTGAGGAGCAGTACTTC. Its translation: CASSEEQGAEEQYF.

This clonotype was seen once. The CDR3 nucleotides are TGCAGCGTTGGTCGTAAGAACACTGAAGCTTTCTTT. As protein: CSVGRKNTEAFF. V is TRBV29-1 and J is TRBJ1-1, with D hard to call. Trimming cost V 4 bases and J 1 base, with 7 bases left between them. Germline V gene lookup returns CDR1 SQVTM and CDR2 ANQGSEA. The CDR3 extends over 12 amino acids.

CDR3 protein: CASSLFGISGANVLTF. The CDR3 DNA reads TGTGCCAGCAGTTTATTTGGGATATCTGGGGCCAACGTCCTGACTTTC. The genes are TRBV28 and TRBJ2-6; D unresolved. The germline V gene has CDR1 MDHEN and CDR2 SYDVKM. Trimming took off 1 base at V and 1 base at J, with 8 bases between the two ends. The CDR3 has 16 amino acids. Full variable domain (outside the CDR3, taken from reference TRBV28 and TRBJ2-6): DVKVTQSSRYLVKRTGEKVFLECVQDMDHENMFWYRQDPGLGLRLIYFSYDVKMKEKGDIPEGYSVSREKKERFSLILESASTNQTSMYLCASSLFGISGANVLTFGAGSRLTVL.

Only a few counts were recorded for this clonotype. This chain uses TRBV9 with TRBJ2-1, with 7 bases identical to TRBD1. The germline V gene has CDR1 SGDLS and CDR2 YYNGEE. V lost 7 bases and J lost 6; bases outside the gene matches: 4. The CDR3 runs 12 residues. This CDR3 is CASGAGGNEQFF. CDR3 nucleotides: TGTGCCAGCGGAGCAGGGGGCAATGAGCAGTTCTTC.

The chain carries TRBV7-4 and TRBJ2-5; D may be TRBD2 (7 bases). V was pared by 4 bases and J by 1 base, with 16 bases between. The germline CDR1 and CDR2 sequences are SGHVT and SQSDAQ. The CDR3 loop spans 16 amino acids. The CDR3: CASSSRGRGSQETQYF. The DNA of the CDR3 is TGTGCCAGCAGCTCCCGGGGGCGGGGGTCCCAAGAGACCCAGTACTTC.

This clonotype was picked up a small number of times. The chain uses TRBV11-2 and TRBJ2-7; 7 positions match TRBD2. J gave up 5 bases and V 6 bases, and 13 bases lay outside the gene matches. The CDR3 is made up of 15 amino acids. Germline assignment: CDR1 SGHAT and CDR2 FQNNGV. Here the CDR3 reads CASRWGGGVRNEQYF. DNA of the CDR3: TGTGCCAGCAGGTGGGGGGGTGGGGTTCGGAACGAGCAGTACTTC.

The table lists this clonotype with many counts. The chain couples TRBV6-2 or TRBV6-3 to TRBJ2-4; either TRBD1 or TRBD2 may supply D (5 bases each). The CDR3 runs 12 residues. The germline gives CDR1 MNHEY, CDR2 SVGEGT. V lost 8 bases and J 8 bases, leaving 13 bases between the germline ends. CDR3 DNA: TGTGCCAGCGGGGGACGGCTGGACATTCAGTACTTC. Its translation: CASGGRLDIQYF.

The rearrangement joins TRBV11-2 to TRBJ1-2, with D maybe TRBD1 (6 bases). Per the germline V gene, CDR1 is SGHAT and CDR2 is FQNNGV. V lost 5 bases and J lost 0, with 16 bases in between. The CDR3 runs 16 residues. CDR3 nucleotide sequence: TGTGCCAGCAGCCACCGGGGACAACGGCCTAACTATGGCTACACCTTC. It specifies CASSHRGQRPNYGYTF.

This clonotype has only one observation. DNA of the CDR3: TGTACCCCGGGGGGACAGGGTTTTGACTATGGCTACACCTTC. The encoded protein is CTPGGQGFDYGYTF. The V and J genes are TRBV7-9 and TRBJ1-2; 9 nucleotides align to TRBD1. This CDR3 region has 14 residues. Germline V gene data show CDR1 as SEHNR and CDR2 as FQNEAQ (reference sequence). Combining the CDR3 with reference TRBV7-9 and TRBJ1-2 gives the whole variable domain DTGVSQNPRHKITKRGQNVTFRCDPISEHNRLYWYRQTLGQGPEFLTYFQNEAQLEKSRLLSDRFSAERPKGSFSTLEIQRTEQGDSAMYLCTPGGQGFDYGYTFGSGTRLTVV.